What follows are 24 T cell receptor beta chains derived from one specimen sequenced in a study of identical twins. TCRdb analysed the 5' RACE reads with MiXCR anew, one entry per CDR3 protein. Among hundreds of thousands of distinct CDR3 sequences, more than 8% were seen once, and the ten largest hold under 7.5%. These sequences were also reported in another study, on yellow fever vaccine responses in identical twins.

The sample was CD8+ T cells sorted from blood. The receptors stem from a woman younger than 30 in good health.

This clonotype was seen a handful of times. The rearrangement joins TRBV28 to TRBJ2-7; D might be TRBD1 (6 bases). V lost 4 bases to trimming and J lost 4 bases, with 20 bases between them. CDR1 and CDR2 (germline): MDHEN, SYDVKM. The CDR3 has 16 residues. CDR3: CASSSPIRQAGYEQYF. CDR3 sequence (DNA): TGTGCCAGCAGTTCCCCTATAAGACAGGCTGGATACGAGCAGTACTTC.

This clonotype was counted once. CDR3 sequence: CASTMGQLPETQYF. The CDR3 bases are TGTGCCAGCACCATGGGACAGCTACCAGAGACCCAGTACTTC. The chain combines TRBV2 with TRBJ2-5; 7 bases match TRBD1. This CDR3 region has 14 residues. V lost 7 bases, J lost 4 bases, and 9 bases stayed unmatched. Germline values: CDR1 SNHLY, CDR2 FYNNEI.

This chain uses TRBV7-9 with TRBJ2-5; a weak D match, TRBD1 (6 bases). The length of the CDR3 is 15 residues. The germline V gene encodes CDR1 SEHNR and CDR2 FQNEAQ (reference sequence). Trimming took 5 bases from V and 5 from J, leaving 18 bases between them. In DNA, the CDR3 is TGTGCCAGCAGCCCACGGTCCCGGGACAAGGAGACCCAGTACTTC. Protein product: CASSPRSRDKETQYF.

Comment on this clonotype: The germline gene is not matched at one end of the junction; a read error may be the cause. The V gene is TRBV28, the J gene TRBJ2-2, with D perhaps TRBD2 (5 bases). Germline-derived CDR1 and CDR2 are MDHEN and SYDVKM. This CDR3 has 13 residues. Here the CDR3 DNA reads TGTGCCAGCAGTTTATCTGGCACCGGGGAGCTGTCTTTT. It translates to CASSLSGTGELSF.

The chain links TRBV28 to TRBJ1-4; D is unclear. Germline CDR1 is MDHEN and CDR2 is SYDVKM. The CDR3 has 16 residues. V was cut by 2 bases and J by 2 bases, with 12 bases left in between. This CDR3 is CASSLSPGRTNEKLFF. The CDR3 bases are TGTGCCAGCAGTTTAAGTCCCGGCAGGACTAATGAAAAACTGTTTTTT.

The genes are TRBV12-3 or TRBV12-4 and TRBJ2-1; D is tentatively TRBD1 or TRBD2 (5 bases each). The CDR3 is 15 amino acids. The ends were cut back, 3 bases at V and 6 bases at J, with 15 bases in the middle. CDR3 sequence (DNA): TGTGCCAGCAGTTTTTTGAGACTGGGGACCAATGAGCAGTTCTTC. Its translation: CASSFLRLGTNEQFF.

This clonotype was detected ten times or more. This chain links TRBV6-4 with TRBJ2-1, with D possibly TRBD2 on 7 matching bases. With 3 bases removed from V and 9 bases from J, the gap between germline ends came to 15 bases. CDR3 length equals 14 residues. The germline V gene has CDR1 MRHNA and CDR2 SNTAGT. As DNA, the CDR3 is TGTGCCAGCAGTGAAAGGGGGGGTCAAAGTGAGCAGTTCTTC. Translated: CASSERGGQSEQFF.

The J gene is TRBJ2-5, the V gene TRBV27; TRBD1 matches 9 bases. V shed 4 bases and J 5 bases; nucleotides not matched to a gene: 8. This CDR3 contains 15 residues. The germline V gene encodes CDR1 MNHEY and CDR2 SMNVEV (reference sequence). CDR3 sequence reads: CASSWGQGNWETQYF. CDR3 sequence (DNA): TGTGCCAGCAGTTGGGGACAGGGCAATTGGGAGACCCAGTACTTC.

The sample holds many counts of this clonotype. In nucleotides, the CDR3 is TGTGCCATCAGTGAGTCAGGCGGGGGGGGCAATGAGCAGTTCTTC. As protein: CAISESGGGGNEQFF. The J gene is TRBJ2-1, the V gene TRBV10-3; 9 nucleotides match TRBD2. This CDR3 is built from 15 residues. Per germline, CDR1 ENHRY and CDR2 SYGVKD. V dropped 0 bases and J dropped 6; count of bases not matched to a gene: 3.

This clonotype was found a few times. The rearrangement links TRBV11-2 to TRBJ2-6; D possibly corresponds to TRBD1 (5 bases). V lost 5 bases to trimming and J lost 3 bases, with 20 bases between them. The germline V gene encodes CDR1 SGHAT and CDR2 FQNNGV. The CDR3 has 18 residues. CDR3 protein: CASSPPQGPYFGANVLTF. The CDR3 region has the DNA TGTGCCAGCAGCCCACCCCAGGGTCCCTATTTTGGGGCCAACGTCCTGACTTTC.

The table lists this clonotype with a few counts. V usage is TRBV20-1 and J usage is TRBJ2-5, with TRBD2 matching over 11 bases. Germline assignment: CDR1 DFQATT and CDR2 SNEGSKA (reference sequence). The CDR3 extends over 16 amino acids. The trim removed 3 bases at V and 7 bases at J, leaving 13 bases unmatched. DNA for the CDR3: TGCAGTGCTAGCCCACTAGCGGGGGACCCCATCGGGACCCAGTACTTC. It specifies CSASPLAGDPIGTQYF.

This clonotype was seen repeatedly, ten times or more. The CDR3 loop is CASSESLGQETDTQYF. CDR3 bases: TGCGCCAGCAGTGAGTCGTTGGGACAGGAGACAGATACGCAGTATTTT. This chain joins TRBV10-1 and TRBJ2-3; 8 bases line up with TRBD1. Germline V gene sequence: CDR1 WNHNN, CDR2 SYGVQD (reference sequence). This CDR3 region has 16 residues. With V trimmed by 0 bases and J by 3 bases, 5 bases remained unmatched.

The chain has TRBV6-5 and TRBJ2-1; the D gene is possibly TRBD2 (5 bases). CDR1 MNHEY and CDR2 SVGAGI come from the germline V gene. The ends were cut back, 4 bases at V and 4 bases at J, with 11 bases in the middle. CDR3 size: 14 residues. CDR3 sequence (DNA): TGTGCCAGCAGTTTAGCGAATTCTTACAATGAGCAGTTCTTC. Translated: CASSLANSYNEQFF.

This clonotype was counted at least ten times. V usage is TRBV10-3 and J usage is TRBJ2-5, with 14 bases identical to TRBD2. Trimming took 2 bases from V and 5 from J; bases not matched to a gene: 1. Germline CDR1 and CDR2: ENHRY and SYGVKD. The CDR3 contains 15 residues. This CDR3 reads CAISEGLAGGETQYF. CDR3 nucleotides: TGTGCCATCAGTGAGGGACTAGCGGGAGGCGAGACCCAGTACTTC.

The sample holds a few counts of this clonotype. The rearrangement links TRBV5-5 to TRBJ2-7; 9 bases are shared with TRBD1. The length of the CDR3 is 15 residues. V lost 5 bases to trimming and J lost 3 bases; unmatched junction nucleotides: 9. CDR1 is SGHKS, CDR2 YYEKEE, per germline (reference sequence). CDR3 coding DNA: TGTGCCAGCAGGGCCGTGACAGGGGGTTTCTACGAGCAGTACTTC. Its protein is CASRAVTGGFYEQYF.

This clonotype was observed at least ten times. This CDR3 is CASSVVPGQTEAFF. DNA for the CDR3: TGCGCCAGCAGCGTGGTCCCGGGACAGACGGAAGCTTTCTTT. The rearrangement links TRBV5-1 to TRBJ1-1; 7 bases are a match to TRBD1. CDR1 is SGHRS, CDR2 YFSETQ, per germline. The CDR3 totals 14 residues. J gave up 8 bases and V 4 bases, and 11 bases lay outside the gene matches. Full variable domain (outside the CDR3, taken from reference TRBV5-1 and TRBJ1-1): KAGVTQTPRYLIKTRGQQVTLSCSPISGHRSVSWYQQTPGQGLQFLFEYFSETQRNKGNFPGRFSGRQFSNSRSEMNVSTLELGDSALYLCASSVVPGQTEAFFGQGTRLTVV.

The chain has TRBV20-1 and TRBJ2-1; 7 positions agree with TRBD2. Germline V gene sequence: CDR1 DFQATT, CDR2 SNEGSKA (reference sequence). The V gene end was trimmed by 5 bases and the J gene end by 0 bases; junction bases not matched to a gene: 13. This CDR3 is 17 amino acids long. The CDR3 is CSACKRLAESSYNEQFF. The CDR3 DNA reads TGCAGTGCTTGTAAGCGGCTAGCGGAAAGCTCCTACAATGAGCAGTTCTTC.

Many counts were recorded for this clonotype. The genes are TRBV12-3 or TRBV12-4 and TRBJ2-1, with 14 bases identical to TRBD2. CDR3 length equals 14 residues. V shed 3 bases, J shed 12 bases, and the junction held 4 bases outside the gene matches. The CDR3 DNA is TGTGCCAGCAGTTTTGGGACTAGCGGGAGCGGGCAGTTCTTC. Protein sequence: CASSFGTSGSGQFF.

The sample holds many counts of this clonotype. This chain joins TRBV12-3 or TRBV12-4 and TRBJ2-1; no clear D gene. CDR3 length: 13 residues. Trimming left V 8 bases short and J 5 bases short, with 13 bases between. The CDR3 bases are TGTGCCAGCTCTAACCAAGTTGACAATGAGCAGTTCTTC. This translates into CASSNQVDNEQFF.

The chain employs TRBV6-4 and TRBJ1-6, with D perhaps TRBD1 (5 bases). The germline V gene has CDR1 MRHNA and CDR2 SNTAGT. There are 15 residues in the CDR3. Trimming shortened V by 0 bases and J by 9 bases, and 12 bases separated the two germline ends. The CDR3 DNA is TGTGCCAGCAGTGACTCCGCAGGGTACGGTTCACCCCTCCACTTT. Translating gives CASSDSAGYGSPLHF.

The V and J genes are TRBV15 and TRBJ2-1; no clear D. CDR3 size: 14 residues. V lost 4 bases, J lost 2 bases, and 9 bases lay in between. Germline CDR1 LNHNV, CDR2 YYDKDF (reference sequence). The chain's CDR3 is CATSIGQAYNEQFF. The CDR3 DNA follows: TGTGCCACCAGCATCGGGCAAGCCTACAATGAGCAGTTCTTC.

This clonotype was observed many times. The genes are TRBV10-3 and TRBJ2-7; 9 bases are shared with TRBD1. Looked up from germline, CDR1 is ENHRY and CDR2 is SYGVKD. V shed 6 bases, J shed 5 bases, and the junction held 11 bases outside the gene matches. The CDR3 is made up of 15 amino acids. CDR3 sequence reads: CAIRKKGQGANEQYF. CDR3 coding DNA: TGTGCCATCAGAAAGAAGGGACAGGGAGCGAACGAGCAGTACTTC.

Ten or more counts support this clonotype. This sequence joins TRBV7-8 and TRBJ1-5; TRBD1 matches 7 bases. Looked up from germline, CDR1 is SGHVS and CDR2 is FQNEAQ. The CDR3 covers 15 residues. J was trimmed by 6 bases and V by 2 bases; bases with no gene match: 7. The CDR3 nucleotides are TGTGCCAGCAGCTTATTTGCAGGGGGTGGTCAGCCCCAGCATTTT. Translating it yields CASSLFAGGGQPQHF.

The chain is built from TRBV7-2 and TRBJ2-3; 9 nucleotides line up with TRBD2. The V gene's germline CDR1 is SGHTA and CDR2 FQGNSA. The V gene end was trimmed by 1 base and the J gene end by 0 bases; junction bases not matched to a gene: 2. The CDR3 runs to 16 residues. Here the CDR3 DNA reads TGTGCCAGCAGCTTAGAACTAGCGGGCAGCACAGATACGCAGTATTTT. It yields the protein CASSLELAGSTDTQYF.